The next 27 T cell receptor beta chains were all read from a single sample in a study of T cells in Graves' hyperthyroidism and ophthalmopathy. It was RNA transcripts that yielded the amplified TCR beta CDR3 regions. In the first-round RT-PCR of the TCR CDR3, the HTBI primer set was used. TCRdb itself ran the multiplex PCR reads through MiXCR, one entry per CDR3 protein. This table holds 400,000 to 600,000 distinct CDR3 sequences, around 21% found once. Material for sequencing was blood. The source is a young man with Graves' hyperthyroidism.

This chain joins TRBV20-1 and TRBJ2-5; 13 bases match TRBD2. The CDR3 contains 17 residues. J was trimmed by 3 bases and V by 6 bases; bases with no gene match: 13. From germline, CDR1 is DFQATT and CDR2 SNEGSKA (reference sequence). The CDR3 DNA reads as TGCAGTGCACAAGGTGGACTAGCGGGGGCCTCAGAAGAGACCCAGTACTTC. Translated: CSAQGGLAGASEETQYF.

CDR3 protein: CAWADSLRYGYTF. In DNA form, the CDR3 reads TGTGCCTGGGCGGACAGTTTACGCTATGGCTACACCTTC. V and J are TRBV30 and TRBJ1-2; TRBD1 is a possible D gene (6 bases). This CDR3 has 13 amino acids. CDR1 and CDR2 from the germline V gene are GTSNPN and SVGIG (reference sequence). V gave up 5 bases and J gave up 4 bases, with 14 bases separating them.

The rearrangement joins TRBV7-2 to TRBJ1-3, with D perhaps TRBD1 (5 bases). CDR3 length: 13 amino acids. Germline CDR1 SGHTA, CDR2 FQGNSA. V dropped 8 bases and J dropped 4 bases, with 12 bases sitting between them. The CDR3 loop is CASSGQGGNTIYF. CDR3 DNA: TGTGCCAGCTCCGGGCAGGGAGGAAACACCATATATTTT.

In its sample, this clonotype was seen many times. The CDR3, as DNA: TGTGCCAGCGCCGAGTTATCTGACAGGGAAAACATTCAGTACTTC. It specifies CASAELSDRENIQYF. The rearrangement joins TRBV5-6 to TRBJ2-4, with 7 nucleotides matching TRBD1. This CDR3 is built from 15 residues. Germline assignment: CDR1 SGHDT and CDR2 YYEEEE. V lost 7 bases and J lost 5; bases outside the gene matches: 12.

V is TRBV5-1 and J is TRBJ2-2; 7 bases match TRBD2. Per germline, CDR1 SGHRS and CDR2 YFSETQ. The CDR3 covers 16 residues. Trimming removed 4 bases from V and 1 base from J; junction bases left unmatched: 7. In DNA form, the CDR3 reads TGCGCCAGCAGCCCTCGGGGAGGGTGGAACACCGGGGAGCTGTTTTTT. The encoded protein is CASSPRGGWNTGELFF. Full variable domain (missing parts from reference TRBV5-1 and TRBJ2-2): KAGVTQTPRYLIKTRGQQVTLSCSPISGHRSVSWYQQTPGQGLQFLFEYFSETQRNKGNFPGRFSGRQFSNSRSEMNVSTLELGDSALYLCASSPRGGWNTGELFFGEGSRLTVL.

The V call is TRBV6-2 or TRBV6-3, the J call TRBJ1-6; no reliable D call. Germline V lookup: CDR1 MNHEY, CDR2 SVGEGT. Trimming left V 0 bases short and J 2 bases short, with 8 bases between. The CDR3 length is 16 residues. CDR3 bases: TGTGCCAGCAGTTACTCGAGACAACCCTATAATTCACCCCTCCACTTT. This codes for CASSYSRQPYNSPLHF.

This clonotype was seen repeatedly, ten times or more. An end of the junction differs from the germline gene, which may be a read error. Written as DNA, the CDR3 is TGTGCCAGCAGGGGGGCTGGAAACGCCATATATTTT. It specifies CASRGAGNAIYF. This chain joins TRBV6-4 and TRBJ1-3; TRBD1 might be the D (6 bases). Germline CDR1 MRHNA, CDR2 SNTAGT. The CDR3 length is 12 residues.

This clonotype has a count of ten or more. The chain is built from TRBV6-1 and TRBJ1-2; 9 nucleotides line up with TRBD1. The CDR3 contains 15 residues. V lost 10 bases to trimming and J lost 6 bases; unmatched junction nucleotides: 15. Germline CDR1 and CDR2: MNHNS and SASEGT. CDR3 sequence (DNA): TGTGCCACCACAAGGGGACAGGGCGGAACCCATGGCTACACCTTC. It specifies CATTRGQGGTHGYTF.

This clonotype was recorded a few times. The chain combines TRBV12-3 or TRBV12-4 with TRBJ1-2; tentatively, D is TRBD1 (6 bases). V was clipped by 2 bases and J by 3 bases, with 16 bases between them. The length of the CDR3 is 16 residues. CDR3: CASSLRPSRGDYGYTF. The CDR3 region has the DNA TGTGCCAGCAGTTTAAGGCCGTCTAGGGGGGACTATGGCTACACCTTC.

The J gene is TRBJ2-7, the V gene TRBV12-3 or TRBV12-4; D remains unclear. V gave up 2 bases and J gave up 2 bases, with 10 bases separating them. The length of the CDR3 is 14 residues. Written as DNA, the CDR3 is TGTGCCAGCAGTTTAAGGCAGGTTCCCTACGAGCAGTACTTC. Its translation is CASSLRQVPYEQYF.

This chain uses TRBV4-2 with TRBJ2-5, with D possibly being TRBD2 (6 bases). V lost 6 bases and J lost 5, with 25 bases in between. Germline assignment: CDR1 LGHNA and CDR2 YNFKEQ. The CDR3 length is 17 residues. The CDR3: CASRLRAAGRTMETQYF. In DNA, the CDR3 is TGTGCCAGCAGACTTAGGGCCGCAGGGAGGACTATGGAGACCCAGTACTTC.

This clonotype was seen a handful of times. The V and J genes are TRBV28 and TRBJ1-5; D gene uncertain. Germline V gene lookup returns CDR1 MDHEN and CDR2 SYDVKM. The CDR3 sequence is 15 residues long. Trimming pared 5 bases from V and 2 bases from J, leaving 13 bases between. CDR3 in DNA: TGTGCCAGCAGTCCCCCGCCCGGAGGCAATCAGCCCCAGCATTTT. Protein sequence: CASSPPPGGNQPQHF.

The chain links TRBV6-5 to TRBJ1-6; D ambiguous. Germline V gene data show CDR1 as MNHEY and CDR2 as SVGAGI. CDR3 length equals 17 residues. V lost 0 bases and J 9 bases, leaving 18 bases between the germline ends. Here the CDR3 reads CASSYSNAGYTSSPLHF. The CDR3 coding sequence is TGTGCCAGCAGTTACTCGAACGCGGGGTACACCAGTTCACCCCTCCACTTT.

A word on this clonotype: One base away lies a much larger clone, so this may be a sequencing read error. The rearrangement uses TRBV30 and TRBJ1-2; D not resolved. This CDR3 is 15 amino acids long. Germline CDR1 is GTSNPN and CDR2 is SVGIG (reference sequence). V dropped 7 bases and J dropped 2 bases, with 20 bases sitting between them. Written as DNA, the CDR3 is TGTGCCTCGAGACCACCCCCCGTAAGAAACTATGGCTACACCTTC. Translating gives CASRPPPVRNYGYTF.

This clonotype was recorded at least ten times. The chain has TRBV10-2 and TRBJ1-2; the D is unclear. Germline V gene data show CDR1 as WSHSY and CDR2 as SAAADI. V lost 8 bases and J 0 bases, leaving 16 bases between the germline ends. The CDR3 covers 15 residues. The CDR3 is CASQPFGVSNYGYTF. The CDR3 region has the DNA TGCGCCAGCCAACCCTTTGGGGTATCTAACTATGGCTACACCTTC.

V is TRBV6-1 and J is TRBJ1-1, with D possibly being TRBD1 (6 bases). V was shortened by 5 bases and J by 4 bases, with 17 bases between the two germline ends. This CDR3 spans 15 amino acids. Germline loops: CDR1 MNHNS, CDR2 SASEGT. The CDR3 sequence: CASSRRRGGGTEAFF. The CDR3 DNA is TGTGCCAGCAGTAGACGCAGGGGTGGCGGCACTGAAGCTTTCTTT.

This clonotype occurred many times. J is TRBJ1-1 and V is TRBV6-5; D is perhaps TRBD1 (5 bases). This CDR3 region has 13 residues. Germline V gene lookup returns CDR1 MNHEY and CDR2 SVGAGI. The V end lost 0 bases, the J end lost 6 bases, and 8 bases lay between the germline ends. The CDR3 DNA sequence: TGTGCCAGCAGTTACTCGGTAGGGGCTGAAGCTTTCTTT. This encodes CASSYSVGAEAFF.

In this sample, this clonotype turned up many times. The rearrangement links TRBV29-1 to TRBJ2-3; the D gene is possibly TRBD2 (6 bases). The germline V gene encodes CDR1 SQVTM and CDR2 ANQGSEA. The CDR3 contains 17 residues. Between the trimmed V and J ends, which lost 6 bases and 2 bases, there was a span of 24 bases. The CDR3 is CSVRTTDLPSNTDTQYF. The CDR3 region has the DNA TGCAGCGTCCGGACTACCGATCTCCCCTCAAACACAGATACGCAGTATTTT.

This clonotype was observed many times. This chain joins TRBV19 and TRBJ2-5; perhaps D is TRBD1 or TRBD2 (5 bases each). This CDR3 is 13 amino acids long. Per germline, CDR1 LNHDA and CDR2 SQIVND (reference sequence). The V end was cut by 9 bases, the J end by 2 bases, with 13 bases between. CDR3 protein: CASTKRGQETQYF. For the CDR3, the DNA is TGTGCCAGCACCAAGAGGGGACAAGAGACCCAGTACTTC. Filled out from reference TRBV19 and TRBJ2-5, the complete variable domain reads DGGITQSPKYLFRKEGQNVTLSCEQNLNHDAMYWYRQDPGQGLRLIYYSQIVNDFQKGDIAEGYSVSREKKESFPLTVTSAQKNPTAFYLCASTKRGQETQYFGPGTRLLVL.

The CDR3 region is CASSSPWTGGLDEQYF. The CDR3 nucleotides read TGTGCCAGCAGTTCCCCTTGGACAGGGGGCCTCGACGAGCAGTACTTC. The chain recombines TRBV28 with TRBJ2-7, with TRBD1 identical over 11 bases. CDR3 length equals 16 residues. Looked up from germline, CDR1 is MDHEN and CDR2 is SYDVKM. After removal of 4 bases from V and 5 bases from J, the junction contained 10 bases not matched to a gene.

This clonotype was recorded many times. The gene calls are TRBV27 and TRBJ2-7; possibly TRBD1 or TRBD2 for D (6 bases each). The CDR3 extends over 15 amino acids. Trimming left V 5 bases short and J 0 bases short, with 14 bases between. Germline V gives CDR1 MNHEY, CDR2 SMNVEV (reference sequence). This CDR3 reads CASSPVGGLSYEQYF. The CDR3 DNA reads TGTGCCAGCAGTCCGGTGGGGGGCCTCTCCTACGAGCAGTACTTC.

In its sample, this clonotype was seen a few times. A much larger clone differs from this one at a single base, so this may be a read error. Because it lacks the conserved phenylalanine or tryptophan at the end, this CDR3 is likely a read error. The chain carries TRBV6-1 and TRBJ1-2; the D gene is possibly TRBD1 (5 bases). Trimming took off 6 bases at V and 1 base at J, with 9 bases between the two ends. The CDR3 is 13 residues long. CDR1 MNHNS and CDR2 SASEGT come from the germline V gene. The chain's CDR3 is CASSEGINYGYTL. In nucleotides, the CDR3 is TGTGCCAGCAGCGAGGGGATTAACTATGGCTACACCCTC.

The chain has TRBV6-5 and TRBJ1-3, with a tentative D call TRBD1 (6 bases). The CDR3 runs to 14 residues. The germline gives CDR1 MNHEY, CDR2 SVGAGI. Trimming took off 3 bases at V and 4 bases at J, with 10 bases between the two ends. CDR3 in DNA: TGTGCCAGCAGTTATCGAGGGACAGGAAACACCATATATTTT. Protein: CASSYRGTGNTIYF.

The sample holds many counts of this clonotype. The genes are TRBV6-5 and TRBJ2-5; D gene ambiguous. The CDR3 totals 15 residues. From germline, CDR1 is MNHEY and CDR2 SVGAGI. The V gene lost 0 bases and the J gene lost 0 bases, with 8 bases spanning the gap. CDR3 DNA sequence: TGTGCCAGCAGTTACTCGGCAGGCTACCAAGAGACCCAGTACTTC. Its translation: CASSYSAGYQETQYF.

This clonotype has ten or more counts. The rearrangement uses TRBV7-9 and TRBJ2-5; perhaps TRBD1 as D (5 bases). V was cut by 5 bases and J by 1 base, with 8 bases left in between. The CDR3 length is 13 residues. Germline V lookup: CDR1 SEHNR, CDR2 FQNEAQ (reference sequence). The CDR3 nucleotides read TGTGCCAGCAGCCACAGGCGCCAAGAGACCCAGTACTTC. Its protein product is CASSHRRQETQYF.

This clonotype was observed at least ten times. The chain uses TRBV27 and TRBJ2-2; no reliable D call. Germline values: CDR1 MNHEY, CDR2 SMNVEV (reference sequence). Trimming shortened V by 3 bases and J by 7 bases, and 9 bases separated the two germline ends. This CDR3 spans 13 amino acids. DNA for the CDR3: TGTGCCAGCAGTTTGGTGCCCGTCGGGGAGCTGTTTTTT. This gives the protein CASSLVPVGELFF.

Written as DNA, the CDR3 is TGCAGTGCTAGAGCATTCTCTGGGGGGTGGGTCACTTTCTTT. Its protein product is CSARAFSGGWVTFF. The chain uses TRBV20-1 and TRBJ1-1, with D possibly TRBD1 on 5 matching bases. Looked up from germline, CDR1 is DFQATT and CDR2 is SNEGSKA (reference sequence). The length of the CDR3 is 14 residues. Trimming pared 1 base from V and 12 bases from J, leaving 21 bases between.